Below are 29 T cell receptor beta chains sequenced from a single sample in a study of T cells expressing NK-cell markers. From the 5' RACE reads, TCRdb lists one entry per CDR3 protein and no DNA. The table gives about 540,000 distinct CDR3 sequences; the top ten clones make up approximately 3.6% of it. Input material: blood T cells: a sorted CD56 or NKG2C T cell subset, CD4+ or CD8+ T cells, or bulk PBMC T cells (not recorded which). These receptors originate from a man between 18 and 29 years old in good health.

The chain is built from TRBV6-5 and TRBJ1-2. The CDR3 consists of 15 residues. Germline V lookup: CDR1 MNHEY, CDR2 SVGAGI. Here the CDR3 reads CASRLRNGPDYGYTF.

J is TRBJ2-3 and V is TRBV27; TCRdb proposes TRBD2, but this gene call is untestable without DNA. This CDR3 has 18 amino acids. Germline CDR1 is MNHEY and CDR2 is SMNVEV (reference sequence). CDR3 loop: CASSTTGLAGELSDTQYF.

V usage is TRBV5-1 and J usage is TRBJ2-7; the TCRdb D gene call, TRBD1, has no DNA to confirm it. The V gene's germline CDR1 is SGHRS and CDR2 YFSETQ. This CDR3 is 16 amino acids long. This CDR3 reads CASSSLSTGLDYEQYF.

This chain connects TRBV15 to TRBJ2-3; TCRdb returns TRBD1, unconfirmable since there is no DNA. The germline V gene has CDR1 LNHNV and CDR2 YYDKDF (reference sequence). This CDR3 region has 13 residues. The CDR3 spells CATSLDRADTQYF.

V gene TRBV12-3 or TRBV12-4 combines with J gene TRBJ1-3; the TCRdb D gene call, TRBD1, has no DNA to confirm it. This CDR3 region has 16 residues. The CDR3 is CASSSTGDFSGNTIYF.

The V gene is TRBV10-3, the J gene TRBJ1-2; with no DNA, the TCRdb D assignment of TRBD1 cannot be verified. The CDR3 is made up of 14 amino acids. Looked up from germline, CDR1 is ENHRY and CDR2 is SYGVKD. This chain's CDR3 is CAIRPGQANYGYTF.

This chain connects TRBV5-6 to TRBJ1-1; TCRdb returns TRBD1, unconfirmable since there is no DNA. The length of the CDR3 is 16 residues. Germline values: CDR1 SGHDT, CDR2 YYEEEE. The CDR3: CASSLERARGRAEAFF.

V is TRBV3-1 and J is TRBJ2-1; the TRBD1 assignment by TCRdb is unverifiable without DNA. The germline V gene has CDR1 LGHDT and CDR2 YNNKEL (reference sequence). This CDR3 is 14 amino acids long. The CDR3 is CASTRDTRGYEQFF.

The rearrangement joins TRBV7-6 to TRBJ2-5. CDR1 SGHVS and CDR2 FNYEAQ come from the germline V gene. The CDR3 totals 13 residues. The CDR3 sequence: CASSPVDPETQYF.

This chain uses TRBV27 with TRBJ2-7; TCRdb's assignment of TRBD1 cannot be checked, as there is no DNA. CDR3 length equals 13 residues. Germline V gives CDR1 MNHEY, CDR2 SMNVEV (reference sequence). The CDR3 region is CASSLSGRGEQYF.

The chain joins TRBV27 to TRBJ2-4; TCRdb picks TRBD1, but there is no DNA to check that call. CDR1 is MNHEY, CDR2 SMNVEV, per germline (reference sequence). This CDR3 spans 16 amino acids. CDR3 amino acids: CASSPPGQLTKNIQYF.

V and J are TRBV11-2 and TRBJ2-2; TCRdb names TRBD1, which stays unverified in the absence of DNA. Germline CDR1 is SGHAT and CDR2 is FQNNGV. This CDR3 has 17 residues. The CDR3 sequence: CASTRLQAATNTGELFF.

The chain couples TRBV12-3 or TRBV12-4 to TRBJ1-4; checking the TCRdb D call of TRBD1 is not possible without DNA. The CDR3 length is 14 residues. The CDR3: CASSRRQGDEKLFF.

This chain joins TRBV29-1 and TRBJ2-1. The CDR3 is made up of 14 amino acids. The V gene's germline CDR1 is SQVTM and CDR2 ANQGSEA. CDR3 sequence reads: CSVESLPVYNEQFF.

This chain connects TRBV6-5 to TRBJ1-6; TCRdb outputs TRBD1, but without DNA this stays unchecked. In germline, CDR1 is MNHEY, CDR2 SVGAGI. The CDR3 covers 15 residues. The CDR3 is CASSSSGTGNSPLHF.

V is TRBV29-1 and J is TRBJ1-2. This CDR3 has 12 residues. Germline V gene data show CDR1 as SQVTM and CDR2 as ANQGSEA. CDR3: CSAVKTDYGYTF.

This chain connects TRBV20-1 to TRBJ2-7; TCRdb proposes TRBD2, but this gene call is untestable without DNA. The length of the CDR3 is 18 residues. Germline values: CDR1 DFQATT, CDR2 SNEGSKA (reference sequence). CDR3 sequence reads: CSATPPTSGLTHSYEQYF.

The rearrangement links TRBV6-2 or TRBV6-3 to TRBJ2-7; the D call of TRBD1 rests on TCRdb alone, since no DNA is present to check it. The germline CDR1 and CDR2 sequences are MNHEY and SVGEGT. This CDR3 is 13 amino acids long. CDR3: CASSSYKGYEQYF.

The V and J genes are TRBV29-1 and TRBJ2-7; TCRdb outputs TRBD1, but without DNA this stays unchecked. CDR3 size: 16 residues. Germline-derived CDR1 and CDR2 are SQVTM and ANQGSEA. The CDR3 is CSVEEVSSGQAYEQYF.

V usage is TRBV20-1 and J usage is TRBJ1-4; TCRdb designates TRBD1, a call that cannot be tested without DNA. The CDR3 contains 15 residues. CDR1 DFQATT and CDR2 SNEGSKA come from the germline V gene (reference sequence). CDR3 sequence: CSASHPDRGREKLFF.

The chain recombines TRBV7-2 with TRBJ2-3; TCRdb's D call, TRBD2, is unchecked because there is no DNA. CDR1 is SGHTA and CDR2 is FQGNSA in the germline V gene. This CDR3 is 16 amino acids long. The CDR3 sequence: CASSFILADVLDTQYF.

The chain is built from TRBV28 and TRBJ2-7; the TCRdb D gene call, TRBD1, has no DNA to confirm it. CDR1 and CDR2 from the germline V gene are MDHEN and SYDVKM. The CDR3 loop spans 13 amino acids. The CDR3 loop is CASSSGADGEQYF.

The V call is TRBV4-1, the J call TRBJ1-3; TCRdb names TRBD1, which stays unverified in the absence of DNA. CDR1 is MGHRA and CDR2 is YSYEKL in the germline V gene. The CDR3 totals 17 residues. The CDR3 region is CASSQMGRGSSGNTIYF.

The CDR3 sequence is CASSPISRLEQFF. The genes are TRBV11-2 and TRBJ2-1; without DNA, the TCRdb call of TRBD1 cannot be checked. This CDR3 comprises 13 residues. Per the germline V gene, CDR1 is SGHAT and CDR2 is FQNNGV.

This chain joins TRBV30 and TRBJ2-1; TCRdb proposes TRBD1, but this gene call is untestable without DNA. The CDR3 runs 13 residues. Germline CDR1 reads GTSNPN; CDR2 reads SVGIG (reference sequence). The CDR3 protein is CARTGGARNEQFF. The full variable domain, with the rest looked up from reference TRBV30 and TRBJ2-1, is SQTIHQWPATLVQPVGSPLSLECTVEGTSNPNLYWYRQAAGRGLQLLFYSVGIGQISSEVPQNLSASRPQDRQFILSSKKLLLSDSGFYLCARTGGARNEQFFGPGTRLTVL.

V gene TRBV7-9 combines with J gene TRBJ1-1; absent DNA, TCRdb's TRBD1 call cannot be checked. CDR1 is SEHNR, CDR2 FQNEAQ, per germline (reference sequence). This CDR3 is 16 amino acids long. The CDR3 is CASSSLPQGADTEAFF.

The chain recombines TRBV20-1 with TRBJ2-3; TCRdb selects TRBD2, and the lack of DNA leaves this call unchecked. The CDR3 consists of 14 residues. From germline, CDR1 is DFQATT and CDR2 SNEGSKA (reference sequence). The chain's CDR3 is CSAEDFDSTDTQYF.

The chain recombines TRBV5-1 with TRBJ2-3; without DNA, the TCRdb call of TRBD1 cannot be checked. This CDR3 has 18 residues. Germline V CDR1 and CDR2: SGHRS, YFSETQ. CDR3 in amino acids: CASSLDYPGGSWTDTQYF.

V gene TRBV5-5 combines with J gene TRBJ2-3; TCRdb outputs TRBD2, but without DNA this stays unchecked. Per the germline V gene, CDR1 is SGHKS and CDR2 is YYEKEE (reference sequence). This CDR3 contains 13 residues. The CDR3 is CASGGGLPDTQYF.